The present T cell receptor beta chain was sequenced within a study of T cell responses to AZD1222 COVID-19 vaccine. Data came from immunoSEQ multiplex PCR; TCRdb stores just in-frame clones and leaves some out. Here the sample spans around 140,000 clones, about 90% being singletons. V was clipped by 2 bases and J by 3 bases, with 10 bases between them. Germline loops: CDR1 SEHNR, CDR2 FQNEAQ (reference sequence). This CDR3 comprises 14 residues. Notes on the study in general: Clonal diversity was possibly underestimated; the donors were predominantly white British and more often female. Just five to seven people given AZD1222 tested seropositive at baseline. Reportedly, nearly half of unique spike TCRs recognized epitopes outside B.1.351/B.1.1.7 mutations. Increased Spike-specific TCR breadth and depth were observed after two AZD1222 doses.

On this clone itself: Antigen unknown.

The rearrangement links TRBV7-9 to TRBJ1-1; a weak D match, TRBD1 (6 bases). The sample here was peripheral blood, taken 28 days after the second AZD1222 dose. The TCR was taken from an adult who received the AZD1222 COVID-19 vaccine. The CDR3 sequence is CASSLQGRDTEAFF. CDR3 in DNA: TGTGCCAGCAGCTTACAGGGGAGAGACACTGAAGCTTTCTTT.